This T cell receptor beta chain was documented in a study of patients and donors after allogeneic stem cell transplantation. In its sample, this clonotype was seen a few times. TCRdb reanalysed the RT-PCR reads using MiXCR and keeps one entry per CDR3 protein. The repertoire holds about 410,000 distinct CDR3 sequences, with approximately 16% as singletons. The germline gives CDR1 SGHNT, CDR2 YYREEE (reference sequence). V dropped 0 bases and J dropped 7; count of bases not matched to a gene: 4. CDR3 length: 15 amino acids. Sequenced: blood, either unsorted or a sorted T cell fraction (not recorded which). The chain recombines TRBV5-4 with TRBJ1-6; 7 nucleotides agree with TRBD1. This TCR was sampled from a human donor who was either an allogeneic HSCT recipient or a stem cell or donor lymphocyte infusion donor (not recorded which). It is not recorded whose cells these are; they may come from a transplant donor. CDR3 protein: CASSLGRDRNSPLHF. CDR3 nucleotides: TGTGCCAGCAGCTTGGGCCGGGACAGAAATTCACCCCTCCACTTT.